A single sample is the source of the 24 T cell receptor beta chains below, sequenced in a study of T cell repertoires in cytomegalovirus infection. For these TCRs, the target antigens are not known. One entry per CDR3 protein, called by TCRdb with MiXCR from the reads. The table has approximately 990,000 distinct CDR3 sequences, less than 35% seen once. The specimen was cultured CD8+ T cells from PBMCs, collected from culture after CMV antigen stimulation. These receptors all stem from a human donor in good health (CMV status not recorded). Some clones in this sample may be carry-over from other donors' samples.

This clonotype has a handful of counts. The CDR3 region is CASRISGLAGYGETQYF. CDR3 nucleotides: TGTGCCAGCAGAATATCAGGACTAGCGGGGTACGGAGAGACCCAGTACTTC. The chain employs TRBV5-5 and TRBJ2-5, with 12 bases aligning to TRBD2. V gave up 5 bases and J gave up 4 bases; unmatched junction bases: 12. The CDR3 contains 17 residues. CDR1 SGHKS and CDR2 YYEKEE come from the germline V gene (reference sequence).

The rearrangement links TRBV12-3 or TRBV12-4 to TRBJ2-2; TRBD2 aligns across 11 bases. V lost 3 bases, J lost 0 bases, and 6 bases stayed unmatched. This CDR3 has 18 residues. CDR3 sequence reads: CASSFFLAGGSNTGELFF. CDR3 in DNA: TGTGCCAGCAGTTTCTTTCTAGCGGGGGGTTCGAACACCGGGGAGCTGTTTTTT.

The V call is TRBV6-5, the J call TRBJ1-1; D not resolved. CDR1 and CDR2 (germline): MNHEY, SVGAGI. V shed 0 bases and J shed 3 bases, with 11 bases lying between them. The CDR3 totals 15 residues. The CDR3: CASSYSSSPYTEAFF. In DNA, the CDR3 is TGTGCCAGCAGTTACTCGAGTTCACCCTACACTGAAGCTTTCTTT.

To note about this clonotype: A much larger clone lies one base from this, so it may be a read error. The genes are TRBV7-4 and TRBJ2-3; D is possibly TRBD1 or TRBD2 (6 bases each). The germline V gene has CDR1 SGHVT and CDR2 SQSDAQ. Trimming pared 4 bases from V and 8 bases from J, leaving 25 bases between. This CDR3 has 17 residues. The CDR3 loop is CASSSTGRGHELVTQYF. In DNA form, the CDR3 reads TGTGCCAGCAGCTCGACTGGACGGGGGCATGAGCTTGTTACGCAGTATTTT.

This clonotype has only a few counts. The rearrangement uses TRBV7-9 and TRBJ2-1; no firm D call. V was clipped by 4 bases and J by 6 bases, with 10 bases between them. This CDR3 has 13 residues. Germline CDR1 SEHNR, CDR2 FQNEAQ (reference sequence). The DNA of the CDR3 is TGTGCCAGCAGCTCATCTCGAAGCAATGAGCAGTTCTTC. Its protein is CASSSSRSNEQFF.

A remark on this clonotype: A much larger clone sits a single nucleotide away, making a read error possible. The gene calls are TRBV7-2 and TRBJ1-2, with D perhaps TRBD1 (5 bases). Germline V gene sequence: CDR1 SGHTA, CDR2 FQGNSA. Between the trimmed V and J ends, which lost 2 bases and 4 bases, there was a span of 17 bases. This CDR3 has 16 amino acids. The CDR3 sequence is CASSLTQRGAGYGYTF. In DNA form, the CDR3 reads TGTGCCAGCAGCTTAACGCAAAGGGGCGCTGGCTATGGCTACACCTTC.

The chain is built from TRBV7-3 and TRBJ2-1; D unclear. The germline V and J ends were trimmed by 5 bases and 6 bases, with 11 bases remaining between them. Germline values: CDR1 SGHTA, CDR2 FQGTGA. The CDR3 is 13 residues long. The CDR3: CASSLELLNEQFF. The CDR3 DNA reads as TGTGCCAGCAGCCTGGAACTCCTCAATGAGCAGTTCTTC.

Only a few counts were recorded for this clonotype. The chain combines TRBV7-6 with TRBJ1-4; 8 nucleotides line up with TRBD1. The CDR3 spans 19 residues. Trimming at V came to 5 bases and at J to 6 bases, leaving 20 bases not matched to a gene. The germline V gene has CDR1 SGHVS and CDR2 FNYEAQ. The CDR3 DNA follows: TGTGCCAGCAGCCTCTTCGGACAGGGCGTGGGTTTGTTTTATGAAAAACTGTTTTTT. Its protein is CASSLFGQGVGLFYEKLFF. Together with reference TRBV7-6 and TRBJ1-4, the CDR3 gives the full variable domain: GAGVSQSPRYKVTKRGQDVALRCDPISGHVSLYWYRQALGQGPEFLTYFNYEAQQDKSGLPNDRFSAERPEGSISTLTIQRTEQRDSAMYRCASSLFGQGVGLFYEKLFFGSGTQLSVL.

This clonotype was observed many times. The chain links TRBV7-8 to TRBJ2-3; 8 bases match TRBD2. V shed 4 bases, J shed 5 bases, and the junction held 11 bases outside the gene matches. This CDR3 spans 16 amino acids. The V gene's germline CDR1 is SGHVS and CDR2 FQNEAQ. CDR3 sequence (DNA): TGTGCCAGCAGCTCCCCAGGCGCGGGGGGAGGAGATACGCAGTATTTT. Translating it yields CASSSPGAGGGDTQYF.

To note about this clonotype: Just one base apart from a much larger clone, this may be a read error. This chain connects TRBV7-9 to TRBJ1-3, with no clear D. The CDR3 runs 17 residues. Germline V gene data show CDR1 as SEHNR and CDR2 as FQNEAQ (reference sequence). With 4 bases removed from V and 2 bases from J, the gap between germline ends came to 18 bases. The chain's CDR3 is CASSSGFQGGAGNTIYF. CDR3 in DNA: TGTGCCAGCAGCTCAGGTTTCCAAGGAGGCGCTGGAAACACCATATATTTT.

This clonotype was observed a few times. V usage is TRBV6-5 and J usage is TRBJ1-2, with a tentative D call TRBD1 (5 bases). CDR1 is MNHEY, CDR2 SVGAGI, per germline. V was trimmed by 7 bases and J by 2 bases, leaving 17 bases between them. This CDR3 has 15 residues. The CDR3 protein is CASISGGAGNYGYTF. The CDR3 bases are TGTGCCAGCATCTCCGGGGGTGCAGGAAACTATGGCTACACCTTC.

The chain couples TRBV5-6 to TRBJ2-2; D is perhaps TRBD1 (6 bases). With 5 bases removed from V and 0 bases from J, the gap between germline ends came to 11 bases. The CDR3 has 15 residues. Germline CDR1 reads SGHDT; CDR2 reads YYEEEE. DNA of the CDR3: TGTGCCAGCAGTTTCGGGACATCGAACACCGGGGAGCTGTTTTTT. Protein sequence: CASSFGTSNTGELFF.

The gene calls are TRBV7-8 and TRBJ1-3, with 8 bases that match TRBD1. The CDR3 runs to 15 residues. Germline trimming cut 5 bases from V and 4 bases from J; bases unmatched to any gene: 7. Germline lookup yields CDR1 SGHVS and CDR2 FQNEAQ. The CDR3 loop is CASSQGAGGGNTIYF. CDR3 coding DNA: TGTGCCAGCAGCCAGGGGGCAGGGGGAGGAAACACCATATATTTT.

The V call is TRBV6-1, the J call TRBJ1-3; perhaps TRBD1 as D (5 bases). The CDR3 contains 15 residues. The V gene lost 5 bases and the J gene lost 0 bases, with 11 bases spanning the gap. CDR1 and CDR2 from the germline V gene are MNHNS and SASEGT. The CDR3 here is CASSLQADSGNTIYF. In DNA form, the CDR3 reads TGTGCCAGCAGTCTACAGGCCGACTCTGGAAACACCATATATTTT.

With regard to this clonotype: Relative to the germline gene, one junction end is altered; a read error may explain this. The rearrangement links TRBV28 to TRBJ1-1; D not certain. Germline values: CDR1 MDHEN, CDR2 SYDVKM. This CDR3 is 20 amino acids long. The CDR3 reads CAISLYRPMRGDGLNTEAFF. The CDR3 region has the DNA TGTGCCATCAGTTTATATCGGCCGATGAGAGGAGACGGGTTGAACACTGAAGCTTTCTTT. The full variable domain, its missing parts supplied by reference TRBV28 and TRBJ1-1, is DVKVTQSSRYLVKRTGEKVFLECVQDMDHENMFWYRQDPGLGLRLIYFSYDVKMKEKGDIPEGYSVSREKKERFSLILESASTNQTSMYLCAISLYRPMRGDGLNTEAFFGQGTRLTVV.

The chain employs TRBV10-3 and TRBJ2-2; 12 bases line up with TRBD2. This CDR3 comprises 23 residues. The germline V gene encodes CDR1 ENHRY and CDR2 SYGVKD. With V trimmed by 2 bases and J by 5 bases, 24 bases remained unmatched. The DNA of the CDR3 is TGTGCCATCAGTGAGCCCCCCTCACTGGCTCCTAGCGGGGGGGCCAAAAGGACCGGGGAGCTGTTTTTT. It is translated as CAISEPPSLAPSGGAKRTGELFF.

This clonotype appeared a few times. The V and J genes are TRBV6-2 or TRBV6-3 and TRBJ2-7, with 9 nucleotides matching TRBD1. Trimming removed 3 bases from V and 3 bases from J; junction bases left unmatched: 9. The CDR3 is 16 amino acids. Germline CDR1 MNHEY, CDR2 SVGEGT. This chain's CDR3 is CASSYTGDRDHYEQYV. CDR3 DNA: TGTGCCAGCAGTTATACTGGGGACAGGGATCACTACGAGCAGTACGTC.

This clonotype turned up a few times. This chain joins TRBV7-4 and TRBJ1-2; no reliable D call. The CDR3 loop spans 13 amino acids. CDR1 is SGHVT and CDR2 is SQSDAQ in the germline V gene. V gave up 7 bases and J gave up 0 bases, with 9 bases separating them. CDR3 sequence (DNA): TGTGCCAGCACTACGGATTCTAACTATGGCTACACCTTC. Translation: CASTTDSNYGYTF.

This clonotype was seen a few times. This rearrangement joins TRBV4-3 to TRBJ1-1; 9 bases are a match to TRBD1. There are 15 residues in the CDR3. Germline values: CDR1 LGHNA, CDR2 YSLEER. V lost 0 bases, J lost 4 bases, and 3 bases stayed unmatched. CDR3 bases: TGCGCCAGCAGCCAAGATCGGACAGGGGTCACTGAAGCTTTCTTT. The encoded protein is CASSQDRTGVTEAFF.

This clonotype was recorded at least ten times. The rearrangement links TRBV7-2 to TRBJ2-1; the D is unclear. Germline V gene sequence: CDR1 SGHTA, CDR2 FQGNSA. Trimming left V 3 bases short and J 0 bases short, with 12 bases between. The CDR3 runs to 16 residues. The CDR3 DNA reads TGTGCCAGCAGCTTTAAAGACGTGGGCTCCTACAATGAGCAGTTCTTC. This gives the protein CASSFKDVGSYNEQFF.

This chain connects TRBV5-1 to TRBJ1-1; D is unresolved. CDR3 length: 14 residues. Trimming shortened V by 4 bases and J by 6 bases, and 16 bases separated the two germline ends. Germline V gene data show CDR1 as SGHRS and CDR2 as YFSETQ. This CDR3 reads CASSDWVGPPEAFF. DNA of the CDR3: TGCGCCAGCAGCGACTGGGTCGGGCCCCCTGAAGCTTTCTTT.

This clonotype was picked up a small number of times. V usage is TRBV7-9 and J usage is TRBJ2-7, with a possible D match to TRBD1 (5 bases). Trimming took 7 bases from V and 2 from J, leaving 24 bases between them. The CDR3 totals 17 residues. Germline lookup yields CDR1 SEHNR and CDR2 FQNEAQ (reference sequence). The CDR3 bases are TGTGCCAGCACTTCTGCGATTCAAGGGGCCCCACCCTACGAGCAGTACTTC. Translation gives CASTSAIQGAPPYEQYF.

This clonotype was detected only a few times. This chain links TRBV5-4 with TRBJ1-1; D is perhaps TRBD1 (5 bases). CDR3 length: 13 residues. V shed 5 bases and J shed 4 bases, with 12 bases lying between them. Per germline, CDR1 SGHNT and CDR2 YYREEE (reference sequence). The CDR3 DNA reads TGTGCCAGCAGGGGGGTCGAGGGCACTGAAGCTTTCTTT. Amino acids: CASRGVEGTEAFF.

In its sample, this clonotype was seen many times. This sequence joins TRBV5-8 and TRBJ1-4; 9 bases are a match to TRBD1. V gave up 8 bases and J gave up 8 bases; unmatched junction bases: 7. Germline CDR1 and CDR2: SGHTS and YDEGEE. The CDR3 length is 13 residues. CDR3 in amino acids: CARPDRGREKLFF. CDR3 DNA: TGTGCCAGGCCGGACAGGGGTCGGGAAAAACTGTTTTTT.